These 8 T cell receptor beta chains were all obtained from the same sample, sequenced in a study of identical twins. MiXCR, applied by TCRdb to the 5' RACE reads, yields one record per CDR3 protein. The repertoire holds 1.5 million to 2 million distinct CDR3 sequences, with 25% to 35% as singletons. The sample comprised cord blood. Every receptor here comes from a newborn girl in good health.

V gene TRBV9 combines with J gene TRBJ2-3; 10 bases match TRBD2. Looked up from germline, CDR1 is SGDLS and CDR2 is YYNGEE. V shed 4 bases and J 2 bases; nucleotides not matched to a gene: 7. The CDR3 sequence is 16 residues long. CDR3 residues: CASSPRGLAATDTQYF. The CDR3 DNA follows: TGTGCCAGCAGCCCCCGCGGACTAGCGGCCACAGATACGCAGTATTTT.

As DNA, the CDR3 is TGTGCCAGTAGTATAGGCCGACTAGCGGGAGACCGTGAGCAGTTCTTC. It codes for CASSIGRLAGDREQFF. The V gene is TRBV19, the J gene TRBJ2-1, with 12 bases aligning to TRBD2. CDR3 length: 16 residues. The V gene's germline CDR1 is LNHDA and CDR2 SQIVND (reference sequence). V lost 1 base, J lost 9 bases, and 7 bases stayed unmatched.

This clonotype occurred a few times. This chain links TRBV5-1 with TRBJ2-7; TRBD1 aligns across 7 bases. CDR3 length: 15 amino acids. V was clipped by 1 base and J by 1 base; unmatched bases: 5. Germline lookup yields CDR1 SGHRS and CDR2 YFSETQ. The CDR3 DNA follows: TGCGCCAGCAGCTTGAAACAGGGGATATCCTACGAGCAGTACTTC. It translates to CASSLKQGISYEQYF.

The J gene is TRBJ2-3, the V gene TRBV15, with 9 positions matching TRBD2. The germline CDR1 and CDR2 sequences are LNHNV and YYDKDF (reference sequence). Trimming took 0 bases from V and 4 from J; bases not matched to a gene: 5. The CDR3 runs 16 residues. CDR3 region: CATSRDVASGADTQYF. The CDR3 bases are TGTGCCACCAGCAGAGATGTTGCTAGCGGGGCAGATACGCAGTATTTT.

This clonotype was counted only a few times. The V and J genes are TRBV15 and TRBJ2-3; D call uncertain. The V gene lost 9 bases and the J gene lost 7 bases, with 2 bases spanning the gap. This CDR3 is 8 amino acids long. CDR1 is LNHNV, CDR2 YYDKDF, per germline (reference sequence). The CDR3 DNA follows: TGTGCCACGAATACGCAGTATTTT. It specifies CATNTQYF.

This chain uses TRBV7-9 with TRBJ2-2; 9 nucleotides match TRBD2. The CDR3 runs 17 residues. Germline loops: CDR1 SEHNR, CDR2 FQNEAQ (reference sequence). V lost 1 base and J lost 5; bases outside the gene matches: 8. In DNA, the CDR3 is TGTGCCAGCAGCTTAGGCAGGACTAGCGTCGGGACCGGGGAGCTGTTTTTT. This gives the protein CASSLGRTSVGTGELFF.

J is TRBJ2-1 and V is TRBV20-1; TRBD2 matches 9 bases. CDR1 and CDR2 from the germline V gene are DFQATT and SNEGSKA (reference sequence). The CDR3 loop spans 14 amino acids. The V gene end was trimmed by 0 bases and the J gene end by 9 bases; junction bases not matched to a gene: 6. CDR3 DNA: TGCAGTGCTAGAGATAGGGGACTAGCAGTTGAGCAGTTCTTC. Protein product: CSARDRGLAVEQFF.

The table lists this clonotype with a few counts. The chain links TRBV20-1 to TRBJ2-5; D gene unclear. In germline, CDR1 is DFQATT, CDR2 SNEGSKA (reference sequence). CDR3 size: 12 residues. Trimming stripped 2 bases from V and 2 bases from J, with 6 bases between. CDR3 protein: CSARRLQETQYF. The CDR3 nucleotides are TGCAGTGCTAGAAGGCTTCAAGAGACCCAGTACTTC.